The T cell receptor beta chain under discussion was sequenced for a study of identical twins. Unique molecular identifiers were present on the cDNA, and a universal primer site came from template switching. TCRdb reprocessed the 5' RACE reads via MiXCR and lists one record per CDR3 protein. The sample has about 810,000 distinct CDR3 sequences; 9% to 15% are singletons. This clonotype turned up a few times. What it binds is not known. Germline-derived CDR1 and CDR2 are DFQATT and SNEGSKA (reference sequence). The CDR3 runs to 14 residues. V was shortened by 3 bases and J by 6 bases, with 15 bases between the two germline ends. General study points: The more abundant beta clonotypes in cord blood had fewer insertions, and memory repertoires did not show this.

The donors were all healthy and Caucasian. This same sample was also part of a study on yellow fever vaccine responses in identical twins. As that study records: Twins reportedly appeared to share part of their vaccine T cell response while keeping part individual.

V gene TRBV20-1 combines with J gene TRBJ2-1; TRBD2 might be the D (6 bases). The sequence derives from a woman younger than 35 in good health. The sample was PBMCs. This CDR3 is CSASYGGTPNEQFF. In DNA, the CDR3 is TGCAGTGCTAGCTACGGGGGTACCCCCAATGAGCAGTTCTTC.